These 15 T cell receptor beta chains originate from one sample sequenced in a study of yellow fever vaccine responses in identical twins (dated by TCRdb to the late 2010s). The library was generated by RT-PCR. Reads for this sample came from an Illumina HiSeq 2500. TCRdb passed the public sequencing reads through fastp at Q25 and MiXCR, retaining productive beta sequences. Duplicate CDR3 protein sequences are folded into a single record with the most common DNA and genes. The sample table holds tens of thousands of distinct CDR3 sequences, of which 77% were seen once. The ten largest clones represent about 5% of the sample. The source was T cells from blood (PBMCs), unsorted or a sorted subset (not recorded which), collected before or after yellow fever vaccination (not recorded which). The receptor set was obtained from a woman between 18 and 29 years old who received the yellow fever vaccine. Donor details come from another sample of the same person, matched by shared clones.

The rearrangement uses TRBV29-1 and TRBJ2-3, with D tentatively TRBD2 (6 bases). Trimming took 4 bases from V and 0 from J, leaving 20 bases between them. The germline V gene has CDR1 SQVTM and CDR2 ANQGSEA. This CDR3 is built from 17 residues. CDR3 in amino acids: CSVVPIWRAQSTDTQYF. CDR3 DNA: TGCAGCGTTGTTCCTATTTGGAGGGCGCAAAGCACAGATACGCAGTATTTT.

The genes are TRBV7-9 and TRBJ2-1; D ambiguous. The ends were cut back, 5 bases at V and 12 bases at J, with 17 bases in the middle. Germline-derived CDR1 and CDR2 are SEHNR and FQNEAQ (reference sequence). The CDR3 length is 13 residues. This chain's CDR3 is CASSPPADVGQFF. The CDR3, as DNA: TGTGCCAGCAGCCCCCCAGCAGACGTCGGGCAGTTCTTC. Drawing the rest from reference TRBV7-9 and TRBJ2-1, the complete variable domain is DTGVSQNPRHKITKRGQNVTFRCDPISEHNRLYWYRQTLGQGPEFLTYFQNEAQLEKSRLLSDRFSAERPKGSFSTLEIQRTEQGDSAMYLCASSPPADVGQFFGPGTRLTVL.

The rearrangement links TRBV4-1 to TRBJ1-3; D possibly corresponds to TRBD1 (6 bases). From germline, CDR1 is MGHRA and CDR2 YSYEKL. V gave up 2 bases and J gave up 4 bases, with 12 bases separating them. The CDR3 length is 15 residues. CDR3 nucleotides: TGCGCCAGCAGCCAAAAACCAGGGGCCGGAAACACCATATATTTT. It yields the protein CASSQKPGAGNTIYF.

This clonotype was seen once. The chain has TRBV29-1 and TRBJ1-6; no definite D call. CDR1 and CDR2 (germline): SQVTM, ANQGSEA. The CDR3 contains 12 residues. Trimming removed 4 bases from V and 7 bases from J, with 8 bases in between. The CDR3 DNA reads TGCAGCGTTGCACAACCCAATTCACCCCTCCACTTT. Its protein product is CSVAQPNSPLHF.

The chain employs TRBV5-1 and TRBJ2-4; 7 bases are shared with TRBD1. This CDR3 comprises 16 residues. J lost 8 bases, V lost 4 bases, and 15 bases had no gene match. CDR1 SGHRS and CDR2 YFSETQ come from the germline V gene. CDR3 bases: TGCGCCAGCAGCGAATCCGGGACAGCCCTCCTTGACATTCAGTACTTC. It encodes CASSESGTALLDIQYF. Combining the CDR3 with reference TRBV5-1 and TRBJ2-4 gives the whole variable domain KAGVTQTPRYLIKTRGQQVTLSCSPISGHRSVSWYQQTPGQGLQFLFEYFSETQRNKGNFPGRFSGRQFSNSRSEMNVSTLELGDSALYLCASSESGTALLDIQYFGAGTRLSVL.

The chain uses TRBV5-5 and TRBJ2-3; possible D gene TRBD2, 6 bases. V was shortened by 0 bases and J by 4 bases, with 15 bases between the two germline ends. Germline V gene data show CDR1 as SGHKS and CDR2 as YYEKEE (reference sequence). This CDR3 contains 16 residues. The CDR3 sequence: CASSLAGGVVADTQYF. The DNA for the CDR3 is TGTGCCAGCAGCTTGGCTGGCGGGGTGGTGGCAGATACGCAGTATTTT.

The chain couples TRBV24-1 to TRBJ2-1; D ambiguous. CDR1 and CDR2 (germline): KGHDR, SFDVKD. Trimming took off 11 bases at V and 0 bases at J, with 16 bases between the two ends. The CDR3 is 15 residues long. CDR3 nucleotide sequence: TGTGCCATTTCCTCGGACGCAAGCTCCTACAATGAGCAGTTCTTC. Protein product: CAISSDASSYNEQFF.

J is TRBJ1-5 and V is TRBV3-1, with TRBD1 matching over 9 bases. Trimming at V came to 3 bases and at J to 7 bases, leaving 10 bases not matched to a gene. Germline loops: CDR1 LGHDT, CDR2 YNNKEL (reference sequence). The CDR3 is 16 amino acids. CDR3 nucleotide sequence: TGTGCCAGCAGCCACACGAACACAGGGGGCCGGCAGCCCCAGCATTTT. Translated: CASSHTNTGGRQPQHF.

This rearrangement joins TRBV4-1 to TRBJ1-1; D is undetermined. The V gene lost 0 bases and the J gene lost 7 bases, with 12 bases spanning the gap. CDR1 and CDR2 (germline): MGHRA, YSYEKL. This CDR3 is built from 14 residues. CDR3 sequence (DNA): TGCGCCAGCAGCCAAGATCCTAGAGCCTATGAAGCTTTCTTT. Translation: CASSQDPRAYEAFF.

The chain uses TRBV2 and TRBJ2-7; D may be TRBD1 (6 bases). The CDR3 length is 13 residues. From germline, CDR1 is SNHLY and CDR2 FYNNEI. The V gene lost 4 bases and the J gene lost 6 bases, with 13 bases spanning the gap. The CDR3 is CASSGDTLGEQYF. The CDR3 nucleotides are TGTGCCAGCAGTGGGGACACTCTGGGCGAGCAGTACTTC.

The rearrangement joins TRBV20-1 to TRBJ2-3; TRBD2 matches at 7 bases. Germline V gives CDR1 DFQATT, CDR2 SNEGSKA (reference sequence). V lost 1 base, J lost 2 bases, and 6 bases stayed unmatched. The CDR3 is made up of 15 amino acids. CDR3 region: CSARVGGLITDTQYF. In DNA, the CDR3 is TGCAGTGCTAGAGTCGGGGGACTAATCACAGATACGCAGTATTTT.

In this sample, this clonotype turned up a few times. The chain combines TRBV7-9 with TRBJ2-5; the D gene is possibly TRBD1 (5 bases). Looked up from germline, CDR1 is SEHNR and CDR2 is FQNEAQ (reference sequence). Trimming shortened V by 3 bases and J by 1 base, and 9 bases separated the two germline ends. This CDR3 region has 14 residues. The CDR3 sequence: CASSFRALQETQYF. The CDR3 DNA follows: TGTGCCAGCAGCTTCAGGGCCCTCCAAGAGACCCAGTACTTC.

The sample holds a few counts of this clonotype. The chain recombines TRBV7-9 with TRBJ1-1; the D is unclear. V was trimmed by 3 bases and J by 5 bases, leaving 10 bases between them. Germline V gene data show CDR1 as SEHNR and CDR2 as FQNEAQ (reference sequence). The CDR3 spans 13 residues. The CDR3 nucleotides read TGTGCCAGCAGCTTCTCAGGTCTTACTGAAGCTTTCTTT. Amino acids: CASSFSGLTEAFF.

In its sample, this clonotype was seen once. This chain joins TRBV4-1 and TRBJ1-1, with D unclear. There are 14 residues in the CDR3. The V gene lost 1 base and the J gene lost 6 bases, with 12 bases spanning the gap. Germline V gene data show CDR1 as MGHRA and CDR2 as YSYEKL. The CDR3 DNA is TGCGCCAGCAGCCAAGTTGACCCGGAGTCTGAAGCTTTCTTT. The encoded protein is CASSQVDPESEAFF.

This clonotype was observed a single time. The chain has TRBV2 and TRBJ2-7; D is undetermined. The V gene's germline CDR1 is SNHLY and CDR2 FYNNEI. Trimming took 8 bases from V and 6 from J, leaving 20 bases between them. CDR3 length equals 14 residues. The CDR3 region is CASRPRAIASEQYF. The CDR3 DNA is TGTGCCAGCCGACCCCGGGCTATAGCATCCGAGCAGTACTTC.